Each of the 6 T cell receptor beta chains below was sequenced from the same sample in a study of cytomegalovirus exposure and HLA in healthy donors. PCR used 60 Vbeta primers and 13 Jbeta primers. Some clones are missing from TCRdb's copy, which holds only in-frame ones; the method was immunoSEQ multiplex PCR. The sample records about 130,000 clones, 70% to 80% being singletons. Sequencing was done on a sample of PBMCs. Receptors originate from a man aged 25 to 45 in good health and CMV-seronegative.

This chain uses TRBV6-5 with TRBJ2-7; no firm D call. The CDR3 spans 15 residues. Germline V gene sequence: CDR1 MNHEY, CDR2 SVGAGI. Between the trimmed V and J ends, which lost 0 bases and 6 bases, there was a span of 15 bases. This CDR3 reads CASSYSMSPSGEQYF. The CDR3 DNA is TGTGCCAGCAGTTACTCGATGTCTCCGTCAGGCGAGCAGTACTTC.

The CDR3 loop reads CASSPRSRAADTQYF. For the CDR3, the DNA is TGCGCCAGCAGCCCCCGAAGCAGGGCGGCAGATACGCAGTATTTT. The V gene is TRBV4-3, the J gene TRBJ2-3; D may be TRBD1 (5 bases). The V end lost 4 bases, the J end lost 4 bases, and 15 bases lay between the germline ends. Germline V gene lookup returns CDR1 LGHNA and CDR2 YSLEER. CDR3 length: 15 residues.

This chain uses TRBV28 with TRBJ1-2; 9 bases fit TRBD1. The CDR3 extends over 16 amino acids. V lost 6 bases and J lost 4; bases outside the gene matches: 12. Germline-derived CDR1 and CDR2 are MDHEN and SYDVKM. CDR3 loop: CASRLGQGSRSYGYTF. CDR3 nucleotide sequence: TGTGCCAGCAGGTTGGGACAGGGCTCCCGCTCCTATGGCTACACCTTC.

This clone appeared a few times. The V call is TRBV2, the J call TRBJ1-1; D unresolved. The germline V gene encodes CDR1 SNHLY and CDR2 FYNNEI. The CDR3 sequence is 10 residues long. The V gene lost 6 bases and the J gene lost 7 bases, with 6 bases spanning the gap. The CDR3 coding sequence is TGTGCCAGCAGGATTAGTGAAGCTTTCTTT. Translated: CASRISEAFF.

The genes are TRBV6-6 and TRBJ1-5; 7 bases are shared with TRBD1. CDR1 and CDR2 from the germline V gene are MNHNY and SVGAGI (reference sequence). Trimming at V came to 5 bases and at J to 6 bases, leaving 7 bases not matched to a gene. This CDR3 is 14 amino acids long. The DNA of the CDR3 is TGTGCCAGCAGTGGAGGGGGCAGTAGTCAGCCCCAGCATTTT. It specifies CASSGGGSSQPQHF.

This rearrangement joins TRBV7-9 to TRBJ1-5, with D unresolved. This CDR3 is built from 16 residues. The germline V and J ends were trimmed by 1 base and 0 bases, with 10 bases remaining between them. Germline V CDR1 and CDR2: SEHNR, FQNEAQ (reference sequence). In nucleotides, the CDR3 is TGTGCCAGCAGCTTAGAGTACGGGGATAGCAATCAGCCCCAGCATTTT. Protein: CASSLEYGDSNQPQHF.